This is a list of T cell receptor beta chains from one sample in a study of T cell changes during pregnancy in multiple sclerosis. Clones were sequenced by immunoSEQ multiplex PCR, and TCRdb holds only the in-frame ones, with some missing. The data hold 130,000 or so clones, with less than 97% observed a single time. The sample consisted of peripheral blood, taken after pregnancy. Receptors originate from a female donor with multiple sclerosis, enrolled in a pregnancy study. CDR3s include the opening cysteine and the closing phenylalanine or tryptophan. The order of the fields is V gene, D gene, J gene, CDR3 protein. D genes are given only for firm matches.

v_gene: TRBV6-5; d_gene: -; j_gene: TRBJ1-2; CDR3aa: CASSYSQGNYGYTF
v_gene: TRBV28; d_gene: TRBD1; j_gene: TRBJ1-2; CDR3aa: CASSSDRGDVYGYTF
v_gene: TRBV7-9; d_gene: -; j_gene: TRBJ2-3; CDR3aa: CASSFGSADTQYF
v_gene: TRBV6-1; d_gene: -; j_gene: TRBJ1-4; CDR3aa: CASRVTGFREKLFF
v_gene: TRBV27; d_gene: TRBD1; j_gene: TRBJ2-1; CDR3aa: CASSKGQGAHNEQFF
v_gene: TRBV5-1; d_gene: -; j_gene: TRBJ2-7; CDR3aa: CASSFISSYEQYF
v_gene: TRBV7-8; d_gene: TRBD2; j_gene: TRBJ2-7; CDR3aa: CASSLATSGRYEQYF
v_gene: TRBV27; d_gene: TRBD1; j_gene: TRBJ1-5; CDR3aa: CASSSTRTGALLPQHF
v_gene: TRBV28; d_gene: -; j_gene: TRBJ2-3; CDR3aa: CASSFSLPGGDTQYF
v_gene: TRBV19; d_gene: TRBD1; j_gene: TRBJ2-6; CDR3aa: CASSNIQGTGANVLTF